This paragraph reports one TCR beta chain. The antigen is not known. The sample originates from a study of T cell responses to AZD1222 COVID-19 vaccine. The study's findings and limits: It was only a handful of AZD1222 recipients who were seropositive at baseline. Spike-specific TCR breadth rose after two AZD1222 doses, and depth rose as well.

Second doses were pooled across both intervals (about 4 or about 12 weeks). Clones were read by immunoSEQ multiplex PCR, and TCRdb kept only the in-frame ones, dropping some. Among tens of thousands of clones listed, about nine tenths were seen once. This sample comprised peripheral blood, obtained 28 days after the second AZD1222 dose. The sequence was obtained from an adult who received the AZD1222 COVID-19 vaccine.

CDR3 coding DNA: TGTGCCAGCAGTGTCGACGCGCAGGGGAGCTCCTATAATTCACCCCTCCACTTT. This sequence encodes CASSVDAQGSSYNSPLHF. V and J are TRBV6-1 and TRBJ1-6; D perhaps matches TRBD1 (6 bases). V lost 4 bases to trimming and J lost 0 bases, with 16 bases between them. Germline CDR1 is MNHNS and CDR2 is SASEGT. The CDR3 runs to 18 residues.